This paragraph reports one T cell receptor (beta chain). Its cognate antigen has yet to be identified. One base away there is no much larger clone; base qualities are not given. In total, 630 or so healthy bone marrow donors made up the cohort. All cohort members were sampled while nominally healthy, although unrecorded immune exposures were likely present. The donor was CMV seropositive and belonged to the group of 250 to 300 seropositive cohort members. Each donor provided a peripheral blood sample, and peripheral blood mononuclear cells were used for TCR beta sequencing. Genomic DNA was extracted from the blood cell samples with the Qiagen DNeasy Blood Extraction Kit. CDR1 is given as SGHVS and CDR2 as FQNEAQ, both from the germline V gene. The CDR3 contains 16 residues, cysteine and phenylalanine counted. Here the CDR3 DNA is all that survives: 48 bases in frame from base 1. Germline trimming: 4 bases from V, 3 bases from J; junction bases outside gene matches: 6.

The sample belongs to a study of cytomegalovirus exposure and HLA in healthy donors (dated 2017 in TCRdb). Regarding the complete study: An earlier analysis of several hundred of the donors reported approximately 300 Gb of sequence data and some 120 million unique TCR beta sequences from about 180 million T cells. An early release that covered roughly 600 HLA-typed donors contained approximately 300 gigabases of sequencing data and some 87 million unique TCR sequences. Of the roughly 400 genotyped donors, 80% to 90% were placed in the genetic ancestry cluster associated with self-reported Caucasian donors. The study was designed to test whether signatures of past pathogen exposure could be identified by cataloging public T cell receptors. The study profiled the T cell repertoires of about 720 subjects by immunosequencing and related them to cytomegalovirus serostatus. A separate validation cohort of 100 to 150 different subjects was used in addition to the roughly 670-subject first cohort. The study combined high-throughput TCR immunosequencing, statistical association of individual TCRs with disease status, and machine learning to predict cytomegalovirus infection status. In a later analysis, previously published TCR beta repertoires from 600 to 850 donors were re-analyzed and high-resolution HLA genotyping was added so that TCR occurrence patterns could be studied. In the later analysis, no new phenotypic data were used to find candidate immune exposures; instead, reliance was placed on TCR beta sequences and their occurrence across donors. An earlier analysis of 587 of the donors used high-throughput TCR beta sequencing to judge whether each TCR beta V gene segment behaved as functional or pseudogenic. Donor age, sex, ethnicity and CMV serostatus were compiled alongside the repertoire data. A later genetic analysis used genome-wide SNP genotypes for about three fifths of the 666 donors, treating that subset as a discovery cohort. Every repertoire in the discovery cohort had been generated on one and the same sequencing platform. HLA typing included class I and class II loci at four-digit resolution. Typing coverage differed by locus: A, B, C, DRB1 and DQB1 were typed in roughly 620-640 donors, DQA1 in about 500, DPA1 in some 610, and DPB1 in approximately 450. About five DR-DQ haplotypes were treated as single units for association and clustering because of strong linkage in the cohort. Among roughly 400 genotyped donors of the cohort, an average of about 220,000 unique TCR beta nucleotide sequences was sequenced per donor, of which about 20% were non-productive. The investigation overall reported the following: HLA typing was unavailable for some donors at each locus, so association tests used only the typed subset. Because counts were too low, about 15 rarely observed V segments, including chromosome 9 orphons, were left out of the earlier analysis of 587 of the donors. A later analysis found that HLA-associated TCR beta chains were more clonally expanded and had lower generation probabilities than equally common non-associated chains. CMV serostatus was the only immune exposure information available for the cohort. Strong co-occurrence of HLA alleles, especially DR and DQ, made assigning TCR associations to individual alleles difficult. A few of the identified cytomegalovirus-associated TCR beta chains were confirmed in vitro to be specific for cytomegalovirus antigens. Presence/absence analyses assumed roughly uniform sequencing depth across donors, an assumption that may not hold. While some public TCRs were present in many individuals, most TCR sequences turned up only very rarely across donors. A cluster of highly shared sequence variants was judged likely to be a technical artifact of the sequencing pipeline. The study listed 164 TCR beta chains as associated with cytomegalovirus. According to a later genetic analysis, donors in an Asian-associated ancestry cluster had fewer N-insertions in productive TCRs than the roughly 700-donor mean. A further reported finding was that TCR beta sequences accurately predicted the HLA-A and HLA-B alleles for most subjects in the first cohort. The 87-base-pair reads could not distinguish some IMGT-functional V segments, including TRBV6-2 and TRBV6-3, so those segments were excluded. Linkage disequilibrium might explain the correlated functional status among segregating V segments, but an unknown experimental factor could not be ruled out. In an earlier analysis of approximately 590 of the donors, most TCR beta V segments appeared in productive rearrangements about 87% or about 30% of the time, broadly matching IMGT annotations. In a later analysis, several top co-occurrence clusters were reported to appear linked to parvovirus B19, influenza, CMV and Epstein-Barr virus. According to a later analysis, TCR association rates differed among HLA loci, with DRB1 alleles showing the most associated TCRs and HLA-C alleles showing the fewest. Most CMV-associated TCR beta chains appeared to be HLA-restricted in a later analysis, and the HLA associations seemed to be driven largely by CMV exposure. The classifier was reported to diagnose cytomegalovirus status with high specificity and sensitivity in both the original cohort and the validation cohort. A later genetic analysis associated a missense DCLRE1C variant with V-gene and J-gene trimming of TCR beta chains, and an independent cohort replicated the association. In a later analysis, some 18,000 TCR beta sequences were associated with specific HLA alleles at a false discovery rate of 0.05. The authors suggested that the approach could potentially be extended to other disease states and immunological phenotypes. This cohort had only TCR beta chains sequenced, and the lack of alpha or paired-chain data limited which features could be detected.

The library was made by the immunoSEQ multiplex PCR assay. For the multiplex PCR, a mixture combining 60 forward primers for TCR Vbeta segments and 13 reverse primers for TCR Jbeta segments was used. The CDR3 region of rearranged TCR beta genes was amplified from genomic DNA by a multiplex PCR assay. Amplified TCR beta libraries were sequenced as 87-base-pair reads on the Illumina HiSeq System. As for the original processing: Across the 700 or so repertoires, a later analysis counted tens of millions of unique TCR beta chains, approximately 10 million of which were shared by at least two donors. To remove PCR and sequencing errors, raw reads were error-corrected and collapsed into unique sequences using a nearest-neighbor algorithm that merged closely related sequences. CDR3 sequences were aligned to IMGT reference sequences to assign V, D and J gene segments. For a sequence to be retained, at least a six-nucleotide match to both a V gene segment and a J gene segment was required. A rearrangement was called productive if the CDR3 had no stop codons and remained in frame with V and J, and every other rearrangement was called non-productive. Following IMGT convention, CDR3 was defined as the stretch from the second conserved V-encoded cysteine to the conserved J-encoded phenylalanine. In an earlier analysis of around 600 of the donors, sequences lacking an unambiguous match to a single V gene segment were excluded. In an earlier analysis of 450 to 700 of the donors, V segments were called functional above 56.7% productive rearrangements and were called segregating when the between-donor standard deviation exceeded 5%. To diagnose cytomegalovirus status from the catalog of TCR beta chain sequences, a statistical classification framework was built. V and J gene assignment, in a later analysis, came from comparing TCR nucleotide sequences with IMGT/GENE-DB human TR gene sequences. A later analysis assigned CDR3 sequences and most-parsimonious VDJ recombination scenarios with the TCRdist pipeline. A later analysis defined each TCR beta chain by its CDR3 amino acid sequence plus V-gene family, and excluded reads lacking a unique V-gene family. As a way to deal with suspected cross-contamination and a sequencing artifact, a later analysis dropped roughly 600 nucleotide sequences that were highly shared and had low generation probability. In a later analysis, a clonal expansion index for each public chain was calculated from normalized within-repertoire ranks of inferred template counts. A later analysis computed generation probabilities with a VDJ recombination model fitted to out-of-frame rearrangements, and checked the results against IGoR. Hypergeometric tests were used in a later analysis to score TCR-TCR, TCR-HLA and TCR-CMV co-occurrence, with a repertoire-size bias correction applied to the TCR pairs. In a later analysis, false discovery rates were estimated by permuting HLA or CMV assignments 20 times. In a later analysis, co-occurring TCRs were grouped using DBSCAN, with TCRdist sequence similarity added in when clustering inside HLA-allele-positive subsets. Repertoires with fewer than 30,000 or more than 120,000 public chains, plus five repertoires with anomalous nucleotide sharing, were excluded from co-occurrence clustering. What TCRdb holds here is the immuneACCESS table cut down to in-frame rearrangements. Part of the clones is not present; checked against another copy, under half of the missing clones reflect an unresolved V gene, and the others are unexplained. The D gene and trimming were derived from the DNA, and the V and J assignments and clone size from that table. Recorded for this sample are 150,000 to 200,000 clones; around three quarters of them occurred a single time. The ten top clones hold 2% to 2.5% of the sample.

The rearranged segments are TRBV7-8 and TRBJ2-1; 10 nucleotides in the junction match TRBD2. Sample: PBMCs. The sequence was collected from a woman aged 30 to 39 in good health and CMV-seropositive. The CDR3 reads as follows: CASSWEREGRYNEQFF. In nucleotides, the sequence is TGTGCCAGCAGCTGGGAGCGGGAGGGCCGCTACAATGAGCAGTTCTTC.